The 20 T cell receptor beta chains given below trace back to one sample, sequenced in a study of blood T cell repertoires in COVID-19. The table came from immunoSEQ multiplex PCR; TCRdb's copy has only in-frame clones and leaves some out. The sample carries approximately 260,000 clones, 80% to 85% recorded once. The specimen sequenced was PBMCs or T cells enriched from blood (not recorded which). The receptor set was obtained from a man aged 50-59 years who had recovered from COVID-19.

This clone was observed a single time. The chain uses TRBV19 and TRBJ2-4; TRBD1 matches at 7 bases. Germline V gives CDR1 LNHDA, CDR2 SQIVND (reference sequence). The CDR3 spans 17 residues. The ends lost 8 bases at V and 0 bases at J; junction bases unmatched: 13. CDR3 protein: CASPPGRDSRAKNIQYF. DNA of the CDR3: TGTGCCAGTCCACCGGGCCGGGACAGTAGAGCCAAAAACATTCAGTACTTC.

The chain joins TRBV11-2 to TRBJ2-1; 7 bases fit TRBD1. CDR1 is SGHAT, CDR2 FQNNGV, per germline. There are 13 residues in the CDR3. With 3 bases clipped from V and 8 bases from J, the junction kept 4 bases outside the gene matches. CDR3: CASSFGTVYEQFF. The CDR3 DNA is TGTGCCAGCAGCTTTGGGACAGTATATGAGCAGTTCTTC. The full variable domain, completed using reference TRBV11-2 and TRBJ2-1, is EAGVAQSPRYKIIEKRQSVAFWCNPISGHATLYWYQQILGQGPKLLIQFQNNGVVDDSQLPKDRFSAERLKGVDSTLKIQPAKLEDSAVYLCASSFGTVYEQFFGPGTRLTVL.

V is TRBV18 and J is TRBJ2-2; 9 positions match TRBD1. The CDR3 totals 18 residues. Germline CDR1 reads KGHSH; CDR2 reads LQKENI. V trimming: 3 bases; J trimming: 6 bases; junction bases outside the gene matches: 14. The CDR3 loop reads CASSPLPGQGAVAGELFF. The CDR3 DNA follows: TGTGCCAGCTCACCCCTTCCGGGACAGGGCGCAGTGGCCGGGGAGCTGTTTTTT.

The V and J genes are TRBV6-4 and TRBJ2-3; D is possibly TRBD2 (5 bases). Looked up from germline, CDR1 is MRHNA and CDR2 is SNTAGT. V was pared by 4 bases and J by 4 bases, with 9 bases between. This CDR3 is 13 amino acids long. As DNA, the CDR3 is TGTGCCAGCAGTGTCGGAGGTCCAGATACGCAGTATTTT. The encoded protein is CASSVGGPDTQYF.

The V and J genes are TRBV18 and TRBJ1-5; tentative D call: TRBD1 (6 bases). Trimming cost V 2 bases and J 11 bases, with 19 bases left between them. CDR3 length equals 15 residues. The germline gives CDR1 KGHSH, CDR2 LQKENI. In DNA form, the CDR3 reads TGTGCCAGCTCACCAGATAACAGGGCGCGTGGAGCCCAGCATTTT. It yields the protein CASSPDNRARGAQHF.

This clone was observed a few times. The chain employs TRBV10-3 and TRBJ2-7; D is possibly TRBD1 (5 bases). This CDR3 has 16 amino acids. Germline values: CDR1 ENHRY, CDR2 SYGVKD. V lost 3 bases to trimming and J lost 5 bases, with 20 bases between them. CDR3 DNA sequence: TGTGCCATCAGTGACAGGAAAGGGGCCATCTTCCACGAGCAGTACTTC. Amino acids: CAISDRKGAIFHEQYF.

The CDR3 sequence is CASKPSADYGYTF. CDR3 nucleotide sequence: TGCGCCAGCAAGCCCTCGGCGGACTATGGCTACACCTTC. This sequence joins TRBV5-1 and TRBJ1-2; D remains ambiguous. Germline assignment: CDR1 SGHRS and CDR2 YFSETQ. The CDR3 is made up of 13 amino acids. The V end lost 6 bases, the J end lost 3 bases, and 12 bases lay between the germline ends.

The rearrangement uses TRBV18 and TRBJ1-3; D is unclear. The V end lost 5 bases, the J end lost 0 bases, and 5 bases lay between the germline ends. The CDR3 contains 13 residues. CDR1 KGHSH and CDR2 LQKENI come from the germline V gene. CDR3 in DNA: TGTGCCAGCTCAACTAACTCTGGAAACACCATATATTTT. Amino acid sequence: CASSTNSGNTIYF. Using reference TRBV18 and TRBJ1-3 for the parts outside the CDR3, the full variable domain is NAGVMQNPRHLVRRRGQEARLRCSPMKGHSHVYWYRQLPEEGLKFMVYLQKENIIDESGMPKERFSAEFPKEGPSILRIQQVVRGDSAAYFCASSTNSGNTIYFGEGSWLTVV.

Ten or more counts support this clone. The V call is TRBV10-3, the J call TRBJ1-1, with D possibly being TRBD1 (6 bases). V was pared by 3 bases and J by 3 bases, with 17 bases between. Looked up from germline, CDR1 is ENHRY and CDR2 is SYGVKD. The CDR3 consists of 16 residues. This CDR3 reads CAISDVRQGRDTEAFF. CDR3 nucleotide sequence: TGTGCCATCAGTGACGTCCGGCAGGGGAGGGACACTGAAGCTTTCTTT.

This clone was observed a handful of times. This chain joins TRBV2 and TRBJ2-3, with D perhaps matching TRBD2 (5 bases). Per the germline V gene, CDR1 is SNHLY and CDR2 is FYNNEI. Trimming removed 4 bases from V and 2 bases from J, with 13 bases in between. There are 15 residues in the CDR3. The CDR3 sequence: CASSADYTLTDTQYF. CDR3 nucleotide sequence: TGTGCCAGCAGTGCAGACTATACACTCACAGATACGCAGTATTTT.

This clone is a singleton in its sample. This same CDR3 is encoded by further DNA sequences in the sample. The V and J genes are TRBV28 and TRBJ1-5; 7 nucleotides align to TRBD1. Per germline, CDR1 MDHEN and CDR2 SYDVKM. The CDR3 extends over 14 amino acids. The V segment lost 3 bases and the J segment 4 bases; nucleotides outside the gene matches: 3. The CDR3 coding sequence is TGTGCCAGCAGTTTCCTACAGGGGAATCAGCCCCAGCATTTT. Its protein is CASSFLQGNQPQHF.

This clone was detected only a few times. This chain uses TRBV29-1 with TRBJ1-1, with 8 bases identical to TRBD1. The CDR3 extends over 14 amino acids. Unmatched junction bases numbered 6, after V lost 5 bases and J lost 1 base. Germline values: CDR1 SQVTM, CDR2 ANQGSEA. The CDR3 is CSVQTGQANTEAFF. The CDR3 DNA reads as TGCAGCGTTCAAACGGGACAGGCGAACACTGAAGCTTTCTTT.

This clone is a singleton in its sample. J is TRBJ2-3 and V is TRBV5-1; D is possibly TRBD2 (6 bases). CDR3 length: 14 amino acids. V lost 3 bases, J lost 3 bases, and 11 bases lay in between. Germline V lookup: CDR1 SGHRS, CDR2 YFSETQ. The CDR3 nucleotides are TGCGCCAGCAGCTCCTGGGGGGAGACAGATACGCAGTATTTT. It translates to CASSSWGETDTQYF.

The table lists this clone with many counts. CDR3 sequence: CASSKKPGLSADTQYF. For the CDR3, the DNA is TGTGCCAGCAGCAAGAAGCCGGGACTCAGTGCAGATACGCAGTATTTT. This chain links TRBV5-6 with TRBJ2-3; weak D call: TRBD2 (6 bases). V was shortened by 4 bases and J by 4 bases, with 19 bases between the two germline ends. Looked up from germline, CDR1 is SGHDT and CDR2 is YYEEEE. The CDR3 runs to 16 residues.

This clone has at least ten counts. The chain couples TRBV30 to TRBJ1-2, with D unclear. V lost 2 bases and J lost 5, with 9 bases in between. This CDR3 is 12 amino acids long. CDR1 GTSNPN and CDR2 SVGIG come from the germline V gene (reference sequence). Here the CDR3 reads CAWSRSEYGYTF. CDR3 bases: TGTGCCTGGAGTCGTTCAGAATATGGCTACACCTTC. The full variable domain, with the rest looked up from reference TRBV30 and TRBJ1-2, is SQTIHQWPATLVQPVGSPLSLECTVEGTSNPNLYWYRQAAGRGLQLLFYSVGIGQISSEVPQNLSASRPQDRQFILSSKKLLLSDSGFYLCAWSRSEYGYTFGSGTRLTVV.

This chain links TRBV5-1 with TRBJ2-7, with D unresolved. The CDR3 is 11 amino acids. The V and J ends lost 2 bases and 5 bases respectively, with 5 bases between them. The V gene's germline CDR1 is SGHRS and CDR2 YFSETQ. The CDR3 coding sequence is TGCGCCAGCAGCTTAAATAACGAGCAGTACTTC. This translates into CASSLNNEQYF.

The V call is TRBV7-2, the J call TRBJ1-4; no firm D call. This CDR3 comprises 14 residues. Per the germline V gene, CDR1 is SGHTA and CDR2 is FQGNSA. V was clipped by 4 bases and J by 1 base, with 7 bases between them. This CDR3 is CASSSTRTNEKLFF. In DNA form, the CDR3 reads TGTGCCAGCAGCTCGACAAGAACTAATGAAAAACTGTTTTTT.

This sequence joins TRBV10-3 and TRBJ2-7; 9 bases are a match to TRBD1. The junction had 4 bases not matched to a gene; V was cut back by 4 bases and J by 0 bases. This CDR3 spans 15 amino acids. CDR1 and CDR2 from the germline V gene are ENHRY and SYGVKD. The chain's CDR3 is CAISAGQGSSYEQYF. Here the CDR3 DNA reads TGTGCCATCAGTGCGGGACAGGGTAGCTCCTACGAGCAGTACTTC.

This clone was found a few times. The chain couples TRBV7-8 to TRBJ1-5, with D tentatively TRBD1 (6 bases). The V and J ends lost 5 bases and 7 bases respectively, with 18 bases between them. The CDR3 totals 15 residues. The germline CDR1 and CDR2 sequences are SGHVS and FQNEAQ. The CDR3 sequence: CASSPRWGGGQPQHF. As DNA, the CDR3 is TGTGCCAGCAGCCCGAGATGGGGAGGGGGACAGCCCCAGCATTTT.

The V gene is TRBV6-2 or TRBV6-3, the J gene TRBJ2-5; TRBD1 agrees at 7 bases. This CDR3 has 15 amino acids. Unmatched junction bases numbered 9, after V lost 3 bases and J lost 5 bases. CDR1 is MNHEY and CDR2 is SVGEGT in the germline V gene. The DNA of the CDR3 is TGTGCCAGCAGTTATGCCACAGGGGCGCGCGAGACCCAGTACTTC. Its translation is CASSYATGARETQYF.